Each of the 27 T cell receptor beta chains below was sequenced from the same sample in a study of T cell responses to AZD1222 COVID-19 vaccine. Assay: immunoSEQ multiplex PCR; the TCRdb copy retains only in-frame clones and omits some. The sample yields 150,000 to 180,000 clones, about nine tenths seen once. Material: peripheral blood, obtained on day 0 of AZD1222 vaccination. The receptors were gathered from an adult in good health.

Of note for this clone: Other nucleotide sequences in the sample specify the same CDR3. This chain joins TRBV5-1 and TRBJ2-7; TRBD2 agrees at 8 bases. Germline CDR1 and CDR2: SGHRS and YFSETQ. Unmatched junction bases numbered 3, after V lost 3 bases and J lost 7 bases. This CDR3 has 12 amino acids. The CDR3 loop is CASSSPGGEQYF. Written as DNA, the CDR3 is TGCGCCAGCAGCTCTCCGGGAGGGGAGCAGTACTTC.

This chain connects TRBV5-6 to TRBJ2-5, with 8 bases aligning to TRBD2. J gave up 1 base and V 0 bases, and 5 bases lay outside the gene matches. The CDR3 spans 16 residues. From germline, CDR1 is SGHDT and CDR2 YYEEEE. This CDR3 reads CASSLGAGVAQETQYF. CDR3 nucleotide sequence: TGTGCCAGCAGCTTGGGAGCGGGGGTAGCCCAAGAGACCCAGTACTTC. The variable domain in full, with the rest retrieved from reference TRBV5-6 and TRBJ2-5, is DAGVTQSPTHLIKTRGQQVTLRCSPKSGHDTVSWYQQALGQGPQFIFQYYEEEERQRGNFPDRFSGHQFPNYSSELNVNALLLGDSALYLCASSLGAGVAQETQYFGPGTRLLVL.

V usage is TRBV6-5 and J usage is TRBJ2-5; 9 nucleotides line up with TRBD1. V was pared by 0 bases and J by 7 bases, with 6 bases of the junction left unmatched. The CDR3 totals 15 residues. Germline-derived CDR1 and CDR2 are MNHEY and SVGAGI. CDR3 nucleotides: TGTGCCAGCAGTTACTCCCGGGACAGGGTTGGGACCCAGTACTTC. The encoded protein is CASSYSRDRVGTQYF.

The gene calls are TRBV5-8 and TRBJ1-3, with D unresolved. The CDR3 is made up of 14 amino acids. V was pared by 2 bases and J by 0 bases, with 6 bases between. CDR1 is SGHTS, CDR2 YDEGEE, per germline. The CDR3 loop is CASSLEVSGNTIYF. The DNA for the CDR3 is TGTGCCAGCAGCTTAGAGGTCTCTGGAAACACCATATATTTT.

The chain joins TRBV9 to TRBJ1-3; D not certain. V was cut by 3 bases and J by 2 bases, with 12 bases left in between. The CDR3 consists of 15 residues. From germline, CDR1 is SGDLS and CDR2 YYNGEE. In DNA form, the CDR3 reads TGTGCCAGCAGCGGCCCGTCCCTAGCTGGAAACACCATATATTTT. Translation: CASSGPSLAGNTIYF.

This chain connects TRBV6-6 to TRBJ1-2; D might be TRBD1 (6 bases). Germline-derived CDR1 and CDR2 are MNHNY and SVGAGI (reference sequence). Trimming pared 5 bases from V and 7 bases from J, leaving 14 bases between. There are 13 residues in the CDR3. The CDR3: CASSPTGRGGYTF. In nucleotides, the CDR3 is TGTGCCAGCAGTCCCACAGGGAGGGGTGGCTACACCTTC.

V gene TRBV29-1 combines with J gene TRBJ2-7; D ambiguous. Germline CDR1 is SQVTM and CDR2 is ANQGSEA. The V end lost 1 base, the J end lost 5 bases, and 6 bases lay between the germline ends. This CDR3 region has 11 residues. CDR3: CSVEVGNEQYF. The DNA of the CDR3 is TGCAGCGTTGAAGTGGGGAACGAGCAGTACTTC.

The V call is TRBV9, the J call TRBJ2-3; D is unclear. The V end was cut by 4 bases, the J end by 7 bases, with 19 bases between. Germline-derived CDR1 and CDR2 are SGDLS and YYNGEE. This CDR3 comprises 15 residues. DNA of the CDR3: TGTGCCAGCAGCCCCACTCCGACGACACCTCATACGCAGTATTTT. It encodes CASSPTPTTPHTQYF.

The V and J genes are TRBV18 and TRBJ2-5; D is ambiguous. V lost 6 bases to trimming and J lost 5 bases, with 13 bases between them. CDR1 is KGHSH, CDR2 LQKENI, per germline. The CDR3 covers 13 residues. Here the CDR3 DNA reads TGTGCCAGCTCGTCGGTGGTTCGGGAGACCCAGTACTTC. This translates into CASSSVVRETQYF.

The gene calls are TRBV6-6 and TRBJ1-6; 12 bases fit TRBD1. Germline CDR1 is MNHNY and CDR2 is SVGAGI (reference sequence). The junction had 21 bases not matched to a gene; V was cut back by 5 bases and J by 16 bases. This CDR3 contains 18 residues. The chain's CDR3 is CASSQSHGFRDRGQGLHF. The CDR3 bases are TGTGCCAGCAGTCAATCGCACGGTTTCCGGGACAGGGGGCAGGGTCTCCACTTT.

V gene TRBV19 combines with J gene TRBJ1-1, with TRBD1 as a possible D gene (6 bases). Per the germline V gene, CDR1 is LNHDA and CDR2 is SQIVND (reference sequence). This CDR3 has 15 amino acids. V lost 5 bases and J 4 bases, leaving 17 bases between the germline ends. The CDR3 loop reads CASSSGGEGSTEAFF. CDR3 coding DNA: TGTGCCAGTAGTTCCGGGGGCGAGGGAAGCACTGAAGCTTTCTTT.

The count of this clone is one. The rearrangement joins TRBV7-2 to TRBJ2-7; D uncertain. CDR1 and CDR2 from the germline V gene are SGHTA and FQGNSA. The CDR3 consists of 11 residues. V shed 8 bases and J shed 7 bases, with 12 bases lying between them. The CDR3 nucleotides read TGTGCCAGCCGCTCAGTATTGGAGCAGTACTTC. This codes for CASRSVLEQYF.

This chain uses TRBV9 with TRBJ1-3; D unclear. Looked up from germline, CDR1 is SGDLS and CDR2 is YYNGEE. V lost 4 bases, J lost 3 bases, and 14 bases lay in between. The CDR3 is 15 amino acids. The CDR3: CASSQQTGFGNTIYF. CDR3 DNA: TGTGCCAGCAGCCAACAGACTGGGTTTGGAAACACCATATATTTT.

In DNA, the CDR3 is TGTGCCAGCACCCTACGTAGGGGAAAGGGGGATACGCAGTATTTT. It encodes CASTLRRGKGDTQYF. This rearrangement joins TRBV28 to TRBJ2-3; maybe TRBD1 (5 bases). The germline CDR1 and CDR2 sequences are MDHEN and SYDVKM. CDR3 size: 15 residues. The germline V and J ends were trimmed by 7 bases and 6 bases, with 20 bases remaining between them.

The chain couples TRBV11-2 to TRBJ2-5; D gene ambiguous. CDR1 is SGHAT and CDR2 is FQNNGV in the germline V gene. Between the trimmed V and J ends, which lost 2 bases and 5 bases, there was a span of 18 bases. This CDR3 is built from 16 residues. CDR3 in DNA: TGTGCCAGCAGCTTAACATTTACGGGTGTATGGGAGACCCAGTACTTC. Translated, it gives CASSLTFTGVWETQYF.

The chain uses TRBV27 and TRBJ1-2; D is uncertain. The CDR3 is 13 residues long. The V gene lost 3 bases and the J gene lost 7 bases, with 12 bases spanning the gap. The V gene's germline CDR1 is MNHEY and CDR2 SMNVEV (reference sequence). CDR3 sequence (DNA): TGTGCCAGCAGTTTTGTCGAGCGAGGTGGCTACACCTTC. This translates into CASSFVERGGYTF.

The V gene is TRBV2, the J gene TRBJ1-2; D may be TRBD1 (5 bases). CDR1 and CDR2 (germline): SNHLY, FYNNEI. CDR3 length equals 12 residues. Trimming shortened V by 7 bases and J by 8 bases, and 14 bases separated the two germline ends. CDR3: CASTDPGDGYTF. CDR3 nucleotide sequence: TGTGCCAGCACCGACCCCGGGGACGGCTACACCTTC. The full variable domain, completed using reference TRBV2 and TRBJ1-2, is EPEVTQTPSHQVTQMGQEVILRCVPISNHLYFYWYRQILGQKVEFLVSFYNNEISEKSEIFDDQFSVERPDGSNFTLKIRSTKLEDSAMYFCASTDPGDGYTFGSGTRLTVV.

In its sample, this clone was seen once. The V and J genes are TRBV19 and TRBJ1-2; D gene unclear. Germline V gene data show CDR1 as LNHDA and CDR2 as SQIVND (reference sequence). Between the trimmed V and J ends, which lost 4 bases and 7 bases, there was a span of 19 bases. The CDR3 covers 15 residues. The chain's CDR3 is CASSTPDDLPAGYTF. The CDR3 bases are TGTGCCAGTAGTACCCCCGACGACCTGCCAGCTGGCTACACCTTC.

This clone came up once. The DNA of the CDR3 is TGTGCCAGCTCACCCGACCGGGACAGCGTCAATCAGCCCCAGCATTTT. The encoded protein is CASSPDRDSVNQPQHF. V is TRBV18 and J is TRBJ1-5, with 7 bases lining up with TRBD1. From germline, CDR1 is KGHSH and CDR2 LQKENI. V lost 3 bases, J lost 3 bases, and 8 bases stayed unmatched. The CDR3 covers 16 residues.

This clone has only a few counts. J is TRBJ2-7 and V is TRBV6-6; D perhaps matches TRBD2 (6 bases). From germline, CDR1 is MNHNY and CDR2 SVGAGI (reference sequence). V shed 4 bases and J shed 3 bases, with 7 bases lying between them. This CDR3 comprises 12 residues. The CDR3 sequence is CASSSGVYEQYF. The CDR3, as DNA: TGTGCCAGCAGTTCGGGGGTCTACGAGCAGTACTTC.

This clone was observed a single time. This rearrangement joins TRBV29-1 to TRBJ1-2, with D possibly TRBD1 on 5 matching bases. Between the trimmed V and J ends, which lost 4 bases and 6 bases, there was a span of 9 bases. The CDR3 loop spans 11 amino acids. CDR1 is SQVTM, CDR2 ANQGSEA, per germline. In DNA form, the CDR3 reads TGCAGCGTTGGGGGGACCCATGGCTACACCTTC. Its translation is CSVGGTHGYTF.

The V call is TRBV19, the J call TRBJ1-5; D unclear. The V and J ends lost 3 bases and 0 bases respectively, with 12 bases between them. Germline V lookup: CDR1 LNHDA, CDR2 SQIVND (reference sequence). There are 16 residues in the CDR3. The CDR3 is CASSIPSVNSNQPQHF. CDR3 in DNA: TGTGCCAGTAGTATCCCCTCAGTGAATAGCAATCAGCCCCAGCATTTT.

The chain combines TRBV18 with TRBJ1-1, with 7 bases that match TRBD1. The CDR3 length is 15 residues. Trimming at V came to 4 bases and at J to 1 base, leaving 6 bases not matched to a gene. In germline, CDR1 is KGHSH, CDR2 LQKENI. The CDR3 DNA sequence: TGTGCCAGCTCACTCGGGACAGCCCAGAACACTGAAGCTTTCTTT. It is translated as CASSLGTAQNTEAFF.

The chain links TRBV7-9 to TRBJ2-1; tentative D call: TRBD1 (6 bases). The ends were cut back, 3 bases at V and 10 bases at J, with 10 bases in the middle. The V gene's germline CDR1 is SEHNR and CDR2 FQNEAQ (reference sequence). The CDR3 is 12 residues long. The CDR3 loop reads CASSLDSGEQFF. The CDR3 DNA sequence: TGTGCCAGCAGCTTGGACAGCGGAGAGCAGTTCTTC.

CDR3 residues: CASSPPGGSNQPQHF. CDR3 coding DNA: TGTGCCAGTAGTCCCCCCGGGGGCAGCAATCAGCCCCAGCATTTT. J is TRBJ1-5 and V is TRBV19; D is perhaps TRBD1 (6 bases). The ends were cut back, 5 bases at V and 1 base at J, with 12 bases in the middle. In germline, CDR1 is LNHDA, CDR2 SQIVND (reference sequence). The CDR3 contains 15 residues. Full variable domain (outside the CDR3, taken from reference TRBV19 and TRBJ1-5): DGGITQSPKYLFRKEGQNVTLSCEQNLNHDAMYWYRQDPGQGLRLIYYSQIVNDFQKGDIAEGYSVSREKKESFPLTVTSAQKNPTAFYLCASSPPGGSNQPQHFGDGTRLSIL.

V gene TRBV19 combines with J gene TRBJ1-3; D gene uncertain. The germline V and J ends were trimmed by 7 bases and 0 bases, with 13 bases remaining between them. This CDR3 is built from 15 residues. Germline CDR1 LNHDA, CDR2 SQIVND (reference sequence). In DNA form, the CDR3 reads TGTGCCAGTACCCCGGACCACTTCTCTGGAAACACCATATATTTT. This sequence encodes CASTPDHFSGNTIYF.

CDR3 protein: CATSDLGYEQYF. CDR3 nucleotides: TGTGCCACCAGTGATTTGGGCTACGAGCAGTACTTC. J is TRBJ2-7 and V is TRBV24-1; D unresolved. Looked up from germline, CDR1 is KGHDR and CDR2 is SFDVKD. Trimming removed 0 bases from V and 3 bases from J, with 2 bases in between. The CDR3 totals 12 residues.